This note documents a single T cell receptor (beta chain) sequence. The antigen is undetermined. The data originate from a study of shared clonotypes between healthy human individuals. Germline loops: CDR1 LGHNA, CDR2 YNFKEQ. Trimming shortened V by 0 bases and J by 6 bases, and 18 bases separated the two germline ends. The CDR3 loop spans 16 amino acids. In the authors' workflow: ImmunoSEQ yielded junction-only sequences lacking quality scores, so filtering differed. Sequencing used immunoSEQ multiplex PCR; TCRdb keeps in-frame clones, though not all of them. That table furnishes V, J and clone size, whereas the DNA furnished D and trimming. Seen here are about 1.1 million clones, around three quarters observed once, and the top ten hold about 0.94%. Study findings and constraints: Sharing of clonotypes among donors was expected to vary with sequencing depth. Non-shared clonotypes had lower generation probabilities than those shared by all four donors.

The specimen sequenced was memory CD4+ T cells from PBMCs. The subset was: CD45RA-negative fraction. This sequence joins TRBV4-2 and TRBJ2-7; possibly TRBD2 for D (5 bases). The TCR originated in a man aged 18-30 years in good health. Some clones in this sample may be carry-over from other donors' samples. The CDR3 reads CASSQDQGGLGREQYF. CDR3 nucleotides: TGTGCCAGCAGCCAAGATCAAGGCGGGCTCGGGCGCGAGCAGTACTTC.